The clone carrying this T cell receptor beta chain has a handful of counts. These data originate in a study of blood T cell repertoires in COVID-19. Study at large: Some COVID-19 samples were acute and others convalescent; all came from the United States, Italy and Spain. T cells, B-cell-depleted T cells, or PBMCs supplied cDNA or gDNA.

Germline V CDR1 and CDR2: KGHSH, LQKENI. This CDR3 region has 14 residues. V was shortened by 3 bases and J by 1 base, with 9 bases between the two germline ends. Per the original methods: Cell counts per sample came from amplifying reference gene primers. Here immunoSEQ multiplex PCR was the method, and the copy in TCRdb shows in-frame clones only, minus some. The V and J calls and clone size come from that table; D and trimming were worked out from the DNA. The sample contains more than 150,000 clones, roughly nine tenths of which appear only once. This chain connects TRBV18 to TRBJ1-1; D is uncertain. The sequence was obtained from a woman in her 70s with acute or convalescent COVID-19. Source material: peripheral blood. CDR3 sequence: CASSPGVQNTEAFF. The DNA for the CDR3 is TGTGCCAGCTCACCCGGGGTCCAGAACACTGAAGCTTTCTTT.